This T cell receptor (beta chain) was captured by sequencing in a study of T cells in localized non-small cell lung cancer. Broader study findings: A median approximately 57 of the top 100 tumor clones appeared in adjacent lung. The greatest T cell clonality was found in uninvolved adjacent lung (higher than in tumor). Because sequencing included only one region (of the tumor), heterogeneity remains possible. A denser population of T cells in blood accompanied longer overall survival.

For this clone: The antigen remains undetermined.

Profiling relied on immunoSEQ multiplex PCR, and the TCRdb table lists in-frame clones only, not all of them. The top ten clones hold 1% to 1.5% of a sample with about 72,000 clones, around 85% of them seen once. With 0 bases clipped from V and 5 bases from J, the junction kept 6 bases outside the gene matches. Germline CDR1 is ENHRY and CDR2 is SYGVKD. This CDR3 region has 15 residues. The clonotype was recovered from a female donor at least 60 years old with stage I lung adenocarcinoma. This chain links TRBV10-3 with TRBJ2-7, with 8 bases matching TRBD1. This specimen was peripheral blood, taken before any cancer treatment. The CDR3 loop is CAISESKQGVHEQYF. In nucleotides, the CDR3 is TGTGCCATCAGTGAGTCGAAACAGGGGGTCCACGAGCAGTACTTC.